This T cell receptor (beta chain) stems from a study of beta chain features in type 1 diabetes. Study at large: On cell yields, gender and age, patients and healthy donors were similar. Across the samples, more than 85 million sorted cells were examined in total.

Remarks on this clone: What it recognizes is unknown.

Of the isolated RNA, all was reverse transcribed, and so the sequenced material was expressed TCRB transcripts. Produced via immunoSEQ multiplex PCR; TCRdb's table is partial and in-frame only. Of about 220,000 clones in the sample, approximately 10% were seen once. Regarding the study as a whole: High-TCR-expressing cells could be over-represented by cDNA sequencing. Unsettled here was the matter of whether HLA type influences TCRB rearrangement.

Trimming removed 4 bases from V and 4 bases from J; junction bases left unmatched: 3. The CDR3 spans 14 residues. Germline loops: CDR1 SQVTM, CDR2 ANQGSEA. The receptor was isolated from a man between 18 and 29 years old in good health. This sequence joins TRBV29-1 and TRBJ2-1; the match to TRBD2 covers 11 bases. What was sequenced was central memory CD4+ T cells from blood. CDR3 protein: CSVASSGRYNEQFF. The CDR3 region has the DNA TGCAGCGTTGCGTCTAGCGGGAGGTACAATGAGCAGTTCTTC.